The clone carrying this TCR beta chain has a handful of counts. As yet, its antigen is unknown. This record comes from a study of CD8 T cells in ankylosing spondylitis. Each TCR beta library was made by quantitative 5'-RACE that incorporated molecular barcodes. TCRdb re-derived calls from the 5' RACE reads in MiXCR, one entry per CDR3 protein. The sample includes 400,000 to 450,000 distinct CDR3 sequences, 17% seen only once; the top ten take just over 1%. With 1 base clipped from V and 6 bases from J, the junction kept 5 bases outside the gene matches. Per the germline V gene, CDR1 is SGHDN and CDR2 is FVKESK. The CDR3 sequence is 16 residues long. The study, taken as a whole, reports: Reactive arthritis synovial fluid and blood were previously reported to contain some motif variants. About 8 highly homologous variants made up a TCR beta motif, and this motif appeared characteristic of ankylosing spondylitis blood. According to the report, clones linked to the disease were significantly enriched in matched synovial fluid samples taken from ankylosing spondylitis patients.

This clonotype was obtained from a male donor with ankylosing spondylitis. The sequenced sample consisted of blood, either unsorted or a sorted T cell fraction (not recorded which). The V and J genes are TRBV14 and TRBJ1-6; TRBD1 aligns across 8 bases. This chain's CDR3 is CASSQAGTGINSPLHF. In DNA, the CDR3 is TGTGCCAGCAGCCAAGCGGGGACAGGAATTAATTCACCCCTCCACTTT.